Following are 30 T cell receptor beta chains from one sample sequenced in a study of T cells expressing NK-cell markers. One entry per CDR3 protein, without DNA, is what TCRdb gives after re-calling the 5' RACE reads. In all, the sample yields hundreds of thousands of distinct CDR3 sequences. The source material was blood T cells: a sorted CD56 or NKG2C T cell subset, CD4+ or CD8+ T cells, or bulk PBMC T cells (not recorded which). All receptors derive from a woman aged 18 to 75 in good health.

This chain uses TRBV20-1 with TRBJ2-4. The CDR3 totals 13 residues. Germline assignment: CDR1 DFQATT and CDR2 SNEGSKA (reference sequence). CDR3 protein: CSATVLAKNIQYF.

The chain has TRBV28 and TRBJ2-1. Looked up from germline, CDR1 is MDHEN and CDR2 is SYDVKM. The CDR3 has 15 residues. CDR3 in amino acids: CASSFLHSGFGEQFF.

J is TRBJ1-5 and V is TRBV19; checking the TCRdb D call of TRBD1 is not possible without DNA. The V gene's germline CDR1 is LNHDA and CDR2 SQIVND (reference sequence). This CDR3 spans 16 amino acids. This CDR3 is CASSSLTGGLNQPQHF. The complete variable domain, with remaining parts taken from reference TRBV19 and TRBJ1-5, reads DGGITQSPKYLFRKEGQNVTLSCEQNLNHDAMYWYRQDPGQGLRLIYYSQIVNDFQKGDIAEGYSVSREKKESFPLTVTSAQKNPTAFYLCASSSLTGGLNQPQHFGDGTRLSIL.

The chain recombines TRBV5-5 with TRBJ1-5. The germline CDR1 and CDR2 sequences are SGHKS and YYEKEE (reference sequence). This CDR3 region has 14 residues. The CDR3 region is CASSSDRRFQPQHF.

This chain's CDR3 is CSARVDRGQETQYF. The V call is TRBV20-1, the J call TRBJ2-5; without DNA, the TCRdb call of TRBD1 cannot be checked. Germline CDR1 and CDR2: DFQATT and SNEGSKA (reference sequence). This CDR3 is 14 amino acids long.

V is TRBV7-2 and J is TRBJ2-7. Per the germline V gene, CDR1 is SGHTA and CDR2 is FQGNSA. The CDR3 spans 13 residues. The CDR3 sequence: CASSTSGIYEQYF.

V is TRBV24-1 and J is TRBJ1-1; TCRdb selects TRBD1, and the lack of DNA leaves this call unchecked. The CDR3 is made up of 17 amino acids. Germline assignment: CDR1 KGHDR and CDR2 SFDVKD. The CDR3 reads CATSDRAAEFMNTEAFF.

The chain recombines TRBV20-1 with TRBJ1-2. The CDR3 consists of 12 residues. CDR1 DFQATT and CDR2 SNEGSKA come from the germline V gene (reference sequence). CDR3 protein: CSASTVPDGYTF.

The rearrangement joins TRBV19 to TRBJ2-3; TCRdb designates TRBD2, a call that cannot be tested without DNA. CDR1 LNHDA and CDR2 SQIVND come from the germline V gene (reference sequence). CDR3 length: 15 residues. The chain's CDR3 is CASTLGAGGPDTQYF.

The chain combines TRBV3-1 with TRBJ2-3. The CDR3 totals 14 residues. Germline values: CDR1 LGHDT, CDR2 YNNKEL (reference sequence). The CDR3 sequence: CASSSLTGLNTQYF.

The chain couples TRBV7-2 to TRBJ2-1; as DNA is missing, the TRBD2 call by TCRdb cannot be tested. Germline V gives CDR1 SGHTA, CDR2 FQGNSA. The CDR3 length is 17 residues. The CDR3 loop is CASSFPSSGRALNEQFF.

This chain uses TRBV30 with TRBJ1-6; the TCRdb call, TRBD1, lacks DNA for checking. CDR3 size: 14 residues. The V gene's germline CDR1 is GTSNPN and CDR2 SVGIG (reference sequence). CDR3 amino acids: CAWSVVRGSSPLHF.

V and J are TRBV5-1 and TRBJ2-3; with no DNA, the TCRdb D assignment of TRBD2 cannot be verified. The germline gives CDR1 SGHRS, CDR2 YFSETQ. The CDR3 sequence is 15 residues long. The CDR3 loop reads CASSLARGGSDTQYF. Together with reference TRBV5-1 and TRBJ2-3, the CDR3 gives the full variable domain: KAGVTQTPRYLIKTRGQQVTLSCSPISGHRSVSWYQQTPGQGLQFLFEYFSETQRNKGNFPGRFSGRQFSNSRSEMNVSTLELGDSALYLCASSLARGGSDTQYFGPGTRLTVL.

The chain recombines TRBV5-1 with TRBJ1-2. There are 17 residues in the CDR3. The V gene's germline CDR1 is SGHRS and CDR2 YFSETQ. The CDR3 sequence is CASSLRSGFVGGYGYTF.

V gene TRBV20-1 combines with J gene TRBJ1-1. Germline V gene lookup returns CDR1 DFQATT and CDR2 SNEGSKA (reference sequence). This CDR3 is built from 12 residues. Here the CDR3 reads CSARSPNTEAFF.

This chain links TRBV10-3 with TRBJ2-7; TCRdb's D call, TRBD1, is unchecked because there is no DNA. This CDR3 contains 13 residues. Germline assignment: CDR1 ENHRY and CDR2 SYGVKD. CDR3 region: CAIRGLGTYEQYF.

The V call is TRBV9, the J call TRBJ2-7; TCRdb's assignment of TRBD1 cannot be checked, as there is no DNA. CDR1 SGDLS and CDR2 YYNGEE come from the germline V gene. This CDR3 has 13 amino acids. CDR3 residues: CASSYGGAYEQYF.

V and J are TRBV7-2 and TRBJ2-5; TCRdb's D gene call, TRBD1, goes unchecked for lack of DNA. Germline V gene sequence: CDR1 SGHTA, CDR2 FQGNSA. CDR3 length: 14 residues. The CDR3 loop is CASSWTGPQETQYF.

The chain recombines TRBV30 with TRBJ2-3; lacking DNA, the TRBD1 call made by TCRdb goes unchecked. The CDR3 covers 12 residues. The germline CDR1 and CDR2 sequences are GTSNPN and SVGIG (reference sequence). This CDR3 is CAWGQNTDTQYF.

J is TRBJ2-3 and V is TRBV5-1; absent DNA, TCRdb's TRBD1 call cannot be checked. Germline CDR1 and CDR2: SGHRS and YFSETQ. The CDR3 is 14 residues long. Here the CDR3 reads CASSLSDNTDTQYF.

The V gene is TRBV20-1, the J gene TRBJ2-7. This CDR3 is built from 14 residues. CDR1 and CDR2 (germline): DFQATT, SNEGSKA (reference sequence). This chain's CDR3 is CSARDWGNSYEQYF.

The chain combines TRBV12-5 with TRBJ2-1. Germline loops: CDR1 LGHNT, CDR2 FRNRAP. The CDR3 totals 12 residues. The CDR3 protein is CASGLSYNEQFF.

The V and J genes are TRBV5-1 and TRBJ2-1; no DNA is available, so the TRBD2 call from TCRdb remains unchecked. CDR1 is SGHRS, CDR2 YFSETQ, per germline. The CDR3 totals 15 residues. The CDR3 is CASSLLAGGYNEQFF. Filled out from reference TRBV5-1 and TRBJ2-1, the complete variable domain reads KAGVTQTPRYLIKTRGQQVTLSCSPISGHRSVSWYQQTPGQGLQFLFEYFSETQRNKGNFPGRFSGRQFSNSRSEMNVSTLELGDSALYLCASSLLAGGYNEQFFGPGTRLTVL.

V is TRBV6-5 and J is TRBJ1-2; the TCRdb call, TRBD1, lacks DNA for checking. The length of the CDR3 is 12 residues. Germline V CDR1 and CDR2: MNHEY, SVGAGI. This CDR3 is CASSSQGKGYTF.

This rearrangement joins TRBV6-1 to TRBJ1-1; TCRdb's D call, TRBD1, is unchecked because there is no DNA. Per germline, CDR1 MNHNS and CDR2 SASEGT. CDR3 size: 14 residues. CDR3 residues: CASRPGTGSTEAFF.

The chain is built from TRBV20-1 and TRBJ2-5; the D call from TCRdb, TRBD1, cannot be confirmed without DNA. The V gene's germline CDR1 is DFQATT and CDR2 SNEGSKA (reference sequence). The CDR3 covers 16 residues. CDR3 region: CSARDPAGGLQETQYF.

The CDR3 sequence: CASSPPYEQYF. V usage is TRBV7-4 and J usage is TRBJ2-7. CDR1 is SGHVT and CDR2 is SQSDAQ in the germline V gene. The CDR3 consists of 11 residues.

V usage is TRBV7-9 and J usage is TRBJ2-3; TCRdb reports TRBD1, a call that lacks DNA to check it against. The CDR3 has 16 residues. Germline V gene data show CDR1 as SEHNR and CDR2 as FQNEAQ (reference sequence). CDR3: CASSLAATGTTDTQYF.

The chain joins TRBV5-1 to TRBJ2-1; as DNA is missing, the TRBD2 call by TCRdb cannot be tested. CDR1 is SGHRS and CDR2 is YFSETQ in the germline V gene. The CDR3 has 16 amino acids. CDR3 protein: CASIDGTSGARDEQFF.

The genes are TRBV6-1 and TRBJ2-1; as DNA is missing, the TRBD1 call by TCRdb cannot be tested. In germline, CDR1 is MNHNS, CDR2 SASEGT. The length of the CDR3 is 13 residues. CDR3 residues: CASNQGPNNEQFF.